This T cell receptor beta chain was recorded in a study of blood T cells in healthy people across ages. Investigators took around 10 milliliters of peripheral blood from every donor. V trimming: 6 bases; J trimming: 6 bases; junction bases outside the gene matches: 6. This CDR3 has 15 amino acids. The second PCR ran about 6 to 11 cycles with a sample-barcoded 5' primer and J-beta primers. Every cDNA was tagged by a template-switch adaptor with 12 random nucleotides. One entry per CDR3 protein results from TCRdb running MiXCR on the 5' RACE reads. The top ten clones hold about a fifth of a sample with about a million distinct CDR3 sequences, just over 50% of them seen once.

This chain joins TRBV12-3 or TRBV12-4 and TRBJ1-6; 9 bases fit TRBD1. The TCR was taken from a woman aged 60-75 years in good health. Input material: blood. Written as DNA, the CDR3 is TGTGCCAGCAGCACCCTGGGACAGGGTAATTCACCCCTCCACTTT. Translated, it gives CASSTLGQGNSPLHF.